The clone carrying this T cell receptor beta chain has a single count. Antigen unknown. The source of the sample is a study of graft-versus-host responses after intestinal transplantation. The CDR3 sequence is 13 residues long. V was trimmed by 2 bases and J by 5 bases, leaving 7 bases between them. Germline loops: CDR1 MGHRA, CDR2 YSYEKL. Method: immunoSEQ multiplex PCR; TCRdb's copy keeps in-frame clones and lacks some. The profile shows about 120,000 clones, roughly 95% of them singletons. The sample in question was unstimulated CD8+ T cells sorted from spleen or lymph node cells, obtained before intestinal transplant. This receptor was obtained from a human donor who received an intestinal transplant. The chain couples TRBV4-1 to TRBJ1-5; no reliable D call. The CDR3 DNA reads as TGCGCCAGCAGCCAACCGACACATCAGCCCCAGCATTTT. Translated: CASSQPTHQPQHF.